This T cell receptor beta chain was captured by sequencing in a study of blood T cell repertoires in COVID-19. This CDR3 comprises 15 residues. Germline V CDR1 and CDR2: LGHDT, YNNKEL (reference sequence). Losses at the gene ends were 1 base for V and 4 bases for J; bases not matched to a gene: 5. How the authors handled the data: Amplification of reference gene primers was used by the study to estimate nucleated cell counts. TCRdb's copy holds only in-frame clones and misses some; the assay was immunoSEQ multiplex PCR. That table gives V, J and clone size, and the DNA gave D and trimming. The sample contains 200,000 to 300,000 clones, around 85% of which appear only once.

The sequence derives from an older man with acute or convalescent COVID-19. Sequencing was performed on peripheral blood. The chain links TRBV3-1 (or the pseudogene TRBV3-2) to TRBJ1-2; 8 bases agree with TRBD1. DNA for the CDR3: TGTGCCAGCAGCCAAGCGGACAGGGCTAGCTATGGCTACACCTTC. It translates to CASSQADRASYGYTF.